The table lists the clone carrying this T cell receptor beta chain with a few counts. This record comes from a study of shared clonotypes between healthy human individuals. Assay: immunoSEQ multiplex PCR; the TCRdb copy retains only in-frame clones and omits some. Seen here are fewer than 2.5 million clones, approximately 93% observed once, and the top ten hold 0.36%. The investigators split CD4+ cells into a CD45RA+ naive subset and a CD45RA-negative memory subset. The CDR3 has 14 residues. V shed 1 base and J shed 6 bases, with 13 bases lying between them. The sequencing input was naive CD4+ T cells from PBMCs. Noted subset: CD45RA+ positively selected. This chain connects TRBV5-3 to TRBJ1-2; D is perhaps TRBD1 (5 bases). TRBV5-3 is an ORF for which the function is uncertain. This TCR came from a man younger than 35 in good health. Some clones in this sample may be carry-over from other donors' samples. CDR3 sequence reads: CARSLSCRDNGYTF. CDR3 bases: TGTGCCAGAAGCTTGTCTTGCAGGGATAATGGCTACACCTTC.